The clone carrying this T cell receptor beta chain occurred a few times. Antigen unknown. TCRdb fed the RT-PCR reads into MiXCR, producing one record per CDR3 protein. Seen here are over 750,000 distinct CDR3 sequences, around 20% observed once, and the top ten hold about a tenth. The data were taken from a study of response to subunit inactivated influenza vaccine. Study-level results: That few new T cells are recruited by each seasonal influenza vaccination was the authors' suggestion.

Looked up from germline, CDR1 is DFQATT and CDR2 is SNEGSKA (reference sequence). Trimming removed 0 bases from V and 5 bases from J; junction bases left unmatched: 7. There are 15 residues in the CDR3. The V gene is TRBV20-1, the J gene TRBJ2-5; 9 bases match TRBD1. This TCR derives from a man in his fifties who received an inactivated influenza vaccine. Sequenced here: PBMCs from blood, sampled less than 6 days after vaccination. Here the CDR3 DNA reads TGCAGTGCTAGAGAGACAGGGGGTCTGGGGGAGACCCAGTACTTC. Protein product: CSARETGGLGETQYF.